This is a list of T cell receptor beta chains from one sample in a study of T cell changes during pregnancy in multiple sclerosis. Clones were sequenced by immunoSEQ multiplex PCR, and TCRdb holds only the in-frame ones, with some missing. The sample lists about 46,000 clones; more than 85% were seen once. Sequences were derived from CD8+ T cells from peripheral blood mononuclear cells, sampled after pregnancy. All receptors derive from a female donor with multiple sclerosis, enrolled in a pregnancy study. The conserved cysteine and the conserved F or W are not part of the CDR3 here. Part of the rows lack a size; the others show once, few, many or a class for expanded clones.

v_call,clone_size,j_call,cdr3_aa
TRBV30,.,TRBJ1-1,AWGGVMNTEAF
TRBV4-1,.,TRBJ1-1,ASSPGQGLLPRAVGTEAF
TRBV4-3,.,TRBJ2-7,ASSHGAGSTYEQY
TRBV11-3,.,TRBJ2-5,ASSLAFLGGKETQY
TRBV4-3,few,TRBJ2-5,ASSPEVGQGSETQY
TRBV6-5,once,TRBJ2-1,ASRIGLENWNEQF
TRBV6-1,.,TRBJ2-1,ASSEGPAGSGQF
TRBV5-6,.,TRBJ2-7,ASSLGYGRPEQY
TRBV27,.,TRBJ1-1,ASSPKSGSPLGAF
TRBV21-1,.,TRBJ1-5,ASTVSGIRNQPQH
TRBV19,.,TRBJ1-5,ASSPSGARSQPQH
TRBV19,.,TRBJ1-5,ASSIDVYGQRNQPQH
TRBV29-1,.,TRBJ2-1,SVSKTVSSYNEQF
TRBV14,.,TRBJ2-4,ASSQDGGPLAKNIQY
TRBV6-5,.,TRBJ2-7,ASSYVGSSYEQY
TRBV19,.,TRBJ1-2,ASSMGGLYGYT
TRBV11-2,.,TRBJ2-5,ASSASTGMLQYQETQY
TRBV6-5,once,TRBJ2-7,ASSYSERDSSYEQY
TRBV25-1,.,TRBJ2-7,ASSPGDTHEQY
TRBV6-4,.,TRBJ2-2,ASSDSLAGDTGELF
TRBV4-2,.,TRBJ1-5,ASSQVMIGSNQPQH
TRBV4-3,.,TRBJ1-1,ASSQVAGLGTEAF
TRBV30,once,TRBJ1-4,AWSVLYRASEKLF
TRBV2,.,TRBJ2-5,AQLWDRGGETQY
TRBV4-1,.,TRBJ2-1,ASSSQGAASSYNEQF
TRBV5-1,.,TRBJ2-3,ASSPGTTLSTDTQY
TRBV4-3,.,TRBJ1-5,ASSQDSGQGYQPQH
TRBV7-6,once,TRBJ2-1,ASSLGDFGYNEQF
TRBV27,.,TRBJ2-7,ASSLSGTGFDEQY
TRBV19,.,TRBJ2-7,ASSIDPGADEQY
TRBV9,.,TRBJ2-5,ASSTFRGTSGVQETQY
TRBV11-2,.,TRBJ2-1,ASSFPLAGVREQF
TRBV9,.,TRBJ2-1,ASSHPPGDGEQF
TRBV6-5,.,TRBJ1-1,ASSYSIGVGTEAF
TRBV9,.,TRBJ1-5,ASSETGGPNQPQH
TRBV5-4,.,TRBJ2-6,ASSSPGFGANVLT
TRBV5-1,.,TRBJ2-5,ASSSGLKTQY
TRBV30,.,TRBJ1-5,AWSVRGQPQH
TRBV27,.,TRBJ2-2,AEGGAPGELF
TRBV4-3,.,TRBJ2-1,ASSQALAGGRGQF
TRBV25-1,.,TRBJ2-7,ASSERGGTSLYEQY
TRBV25-1,.,TRBJ1-4,ASSAPSAVDEKLF
TRBV7-7,.,TRBJ2-3,ASSLVLAGTDTQY
TRBV7-9,.,TRBJ1-3,ASRTGGNTIY
TRBV27,.,TRBJ1-1,ASSINGGTEAF
TRBV30,few,TRBJ1-5,AWSVLRGPQH